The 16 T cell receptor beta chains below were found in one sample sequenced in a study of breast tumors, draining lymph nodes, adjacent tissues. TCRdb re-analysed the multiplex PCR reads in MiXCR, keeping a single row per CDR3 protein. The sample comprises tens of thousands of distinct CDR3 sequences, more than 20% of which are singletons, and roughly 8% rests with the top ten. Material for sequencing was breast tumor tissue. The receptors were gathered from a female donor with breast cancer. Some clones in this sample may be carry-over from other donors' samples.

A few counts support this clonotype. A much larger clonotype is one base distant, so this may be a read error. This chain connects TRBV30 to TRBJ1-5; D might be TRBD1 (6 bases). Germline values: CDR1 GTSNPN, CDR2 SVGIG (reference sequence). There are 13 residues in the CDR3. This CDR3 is CAWSAGATQLQHF. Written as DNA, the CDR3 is TGTGCCTGGAGCGCAGGGGCAACTCAGCTCCAGCATTTT.

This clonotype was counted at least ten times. The CDR3 DNA sequence: TGTGCCACCAGCAGAGACAGGGGGAGCACAGATACGCAGTATTTT. It codes for CATSRDRGSTDTQYF. The chain uses TRBV15 and TRBJ2-3, with TRBD1 identical over 7 bases. This CDR3 comprises 15 residues. Germline loops: CDR1 LNHNV, CDR2 YYDKDF (reference sequence). J gave up 0 bases and V 0 bases, and 0 bases lay outside the gene matches.

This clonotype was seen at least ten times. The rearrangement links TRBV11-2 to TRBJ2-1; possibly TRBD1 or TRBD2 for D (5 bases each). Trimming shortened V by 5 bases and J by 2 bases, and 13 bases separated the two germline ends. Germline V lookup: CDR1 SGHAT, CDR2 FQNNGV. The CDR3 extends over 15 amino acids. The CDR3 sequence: CASSPRLGAYNEQFF. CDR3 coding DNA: TGTGCCAGCAGCCCAAGATTGGGGGCCTACAATGAGCAGTTCTTC.

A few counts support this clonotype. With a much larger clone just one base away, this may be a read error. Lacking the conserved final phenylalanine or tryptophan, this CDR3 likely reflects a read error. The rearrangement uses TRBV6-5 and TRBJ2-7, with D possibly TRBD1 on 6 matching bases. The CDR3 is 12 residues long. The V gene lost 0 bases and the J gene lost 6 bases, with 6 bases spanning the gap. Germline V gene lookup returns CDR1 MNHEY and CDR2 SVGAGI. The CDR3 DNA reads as TGTGCCAGCAGTTACTCAGGGGGCGAGCAGTACTCC. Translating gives CASSYSGGEQYS.

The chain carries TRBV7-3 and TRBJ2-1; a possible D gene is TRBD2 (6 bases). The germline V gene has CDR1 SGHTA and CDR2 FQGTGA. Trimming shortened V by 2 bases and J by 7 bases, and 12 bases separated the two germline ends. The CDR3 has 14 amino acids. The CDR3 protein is CASSLGTGSNEQFF. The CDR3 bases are TGTGCCAGCAGCTTAGGGACTGGCAGTAATGAGCAGTTCTTC.

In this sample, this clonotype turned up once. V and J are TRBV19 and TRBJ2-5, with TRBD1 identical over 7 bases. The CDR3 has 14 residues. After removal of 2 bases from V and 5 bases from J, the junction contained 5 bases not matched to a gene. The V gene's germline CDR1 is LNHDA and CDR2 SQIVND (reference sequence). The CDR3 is CASSISTGSETQYF. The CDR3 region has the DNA TGTGCCAGTAGTATATCGACAGGGAGCGAGACCCAGTACTTC. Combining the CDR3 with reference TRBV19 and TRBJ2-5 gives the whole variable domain DGGITQSPKYLFRKEGQNVTLSCEQNLNHDAMYWYRQDPGQGLRLIYYSQIVNDFQKGDIAEGYSVSREKKESFPLTVTSAQKNPTAFYLCASSISTGSETQYFGPGTRLLVL.

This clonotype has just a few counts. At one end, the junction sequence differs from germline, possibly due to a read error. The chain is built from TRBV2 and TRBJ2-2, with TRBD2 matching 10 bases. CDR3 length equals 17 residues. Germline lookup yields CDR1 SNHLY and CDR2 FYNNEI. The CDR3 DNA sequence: TGTGCCAGCAGTGAAGGGGCTAGCGGGGGTAGTACCGGGGAGCTGGTTTTT. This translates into CASSEGASGGSTGELVF.

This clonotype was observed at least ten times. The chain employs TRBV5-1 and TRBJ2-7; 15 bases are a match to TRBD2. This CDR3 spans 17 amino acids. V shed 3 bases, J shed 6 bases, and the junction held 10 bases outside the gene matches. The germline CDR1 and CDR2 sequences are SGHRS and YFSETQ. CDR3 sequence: CASSSTGLAGGRVEQYF. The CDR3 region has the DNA TGCGCCAGCAGCTCGACGGGACTAGCGGGGGGACGGGTCGAGCAGTACTTC.

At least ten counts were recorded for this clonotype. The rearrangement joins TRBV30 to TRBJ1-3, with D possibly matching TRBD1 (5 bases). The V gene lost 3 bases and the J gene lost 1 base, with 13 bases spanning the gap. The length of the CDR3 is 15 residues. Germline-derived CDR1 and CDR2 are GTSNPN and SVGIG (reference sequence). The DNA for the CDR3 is TGTGCCTGGAGGGCCCAGGGAGGTTCTGGAAACACCATATATTTT. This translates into CAWRAQGGSGNTIYF.

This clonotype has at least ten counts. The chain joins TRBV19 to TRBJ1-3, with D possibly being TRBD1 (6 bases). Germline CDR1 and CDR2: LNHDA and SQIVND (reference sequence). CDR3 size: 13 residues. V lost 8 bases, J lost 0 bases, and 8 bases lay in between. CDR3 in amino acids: CASQQGSGNTIYF. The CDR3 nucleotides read TGTGCCAGTCAACAGGGCTCTGGAAACACCATATATTTT.

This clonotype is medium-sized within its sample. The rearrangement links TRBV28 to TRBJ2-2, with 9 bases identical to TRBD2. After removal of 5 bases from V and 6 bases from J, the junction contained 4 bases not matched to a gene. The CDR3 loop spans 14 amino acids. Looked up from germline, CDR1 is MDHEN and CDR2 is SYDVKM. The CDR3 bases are TGTGCCAGCAGTAGGACTAGCGCGGCCGGGGAGCTGTTTTTT. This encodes CASSRTSAAGELFF.

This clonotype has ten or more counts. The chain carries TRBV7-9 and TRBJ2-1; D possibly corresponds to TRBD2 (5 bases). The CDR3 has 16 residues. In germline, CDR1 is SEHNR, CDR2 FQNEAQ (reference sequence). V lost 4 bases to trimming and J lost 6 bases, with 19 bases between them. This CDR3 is CASSSDFFYPFNEQFF. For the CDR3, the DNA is TGTGCCAGCAGCTCGGACTTTTTTTATCCCTTCAATGAGCAGTTCTTC.

CDR3 sequence: CASGSQGSKQETQYF. For the CDR3, the DNA is TGTGCCAGCGGCTCTCAGGGCAGTAAACAAGAGACCCAGTACTTC. The chain links TRBV7-9 to TRBJ2-5; maybe TRBD1 (5 bases). V was shortened by 8 bases and J by 2 bases, with 18 bases between the two germline ends. The germline V gene encodes CDR1 SEHNR and CDR2 FQNEAQ (reference sequence). The CDR3 totals 15 residues.

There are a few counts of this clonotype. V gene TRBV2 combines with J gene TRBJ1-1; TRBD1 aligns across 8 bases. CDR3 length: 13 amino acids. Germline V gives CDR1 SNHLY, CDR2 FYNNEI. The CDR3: CVSRQGMNTEAFF. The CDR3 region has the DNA TGTGTGAGTCGACAGGGGATGAACACTGAAGCTTTCTTT.

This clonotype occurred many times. Written as DNA, the CDR3 is TGTGCCAGCAGTTTGGTGGGAGGGAACACCGGGGAGCTGTTTTTT. This translates into CASSLVGGNTGELFF. The genes are TRBV12-3 or TRBV12-4 and TRBJ2-2, with D maybe TRBD2 (6 bases). V gave up 3 bases and J gave up 1 base, with 9 bases separating them. This CDR3 spans 15 amino acids.

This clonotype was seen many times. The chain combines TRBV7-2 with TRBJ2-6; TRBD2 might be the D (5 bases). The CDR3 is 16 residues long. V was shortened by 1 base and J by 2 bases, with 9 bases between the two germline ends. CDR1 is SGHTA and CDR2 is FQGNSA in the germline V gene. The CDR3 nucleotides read TGTGCCAGCAGCTTAGTAGGGAGCCCTGGGGCCAACGTCCTGACTTTC. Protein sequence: CASSLVGSPGANVLTF.